The rows below give T cell receptor beta chains drawn from one sample of a study of shared clonotypes between healthy human individuals. The protocol was immunoSEQ multiplex PCR, while the TCRdb copy is restricted to in-frame clones and leaves out a portion. The profile shows about 1,900,000 clones, about 95% of them singletons. The specimen sequenced was naive CD8+ T cells sorted from blood. These TCRs come from a man aged 18 to 30 in good health. Each CDR3 is given with its conserved first and last residue. The order of the fields is CDR3 DNA, CDR3 protein, V gene, clone size, J gene, D gene. The D gene is left open where the match is weak. Not all rows give a size; the values are once, few, many and, for expanded clones, a class.

DNA: TGTGCCAGCTCGCTAGGGGGCGAAGGGACTGAAGCTTTCTTT
CDR3: CASSLGGEGTEAFF
V: TRBV28
size: -
J: TRBJ1-1
D: TRBD1

DNA: TGTGCCAGCAGCGTCACACAGGGGGCGATGGAAGCAGATACGCAGTATTTT
CDR3: CASSVTQGAMEADTQYF
V: TRBV9
size: -
J: TRBJ2-3
D: TRBD1

DNA: TGTGCCAGCAGTTTACGGACAGGCATTCCCTACGAGCAGTACTTC
CDR3: CASSLRTGIPYEQYF
V: TRBV27
size: -
J: TRBJ2-7
D: TRBD1

DNA: TGTGCCAGCGACTTGCCTGGGGTTCGGGAAAAACTGTTTTTT
CDR3: CASDLPGVREKLFF
V: TRBV6-1
size: -
J: TRBJ1-4
D: -

DNA: TGTGCCAGCAGCCCAGACGGACTACTTGGCTACACCTTC
CDR3: CASSPDGLLGYTF
V: TRBV28
size: -
J: TRBJ1-2
D: -

DNA: TGTGCCAGCAGCAACACCCGGGAGGCGATAAACACCATATATTTT
CDR3: CASSNTREAINTIYF
V: TRBV7-9
size: -
J: TRBJ1-3
D: -

DNA: TGTGCCAGCAGTGAATCGGCAGGAACAGATACGCAGTATTTT
CDR3: CASSESAGTDTQYF
V: TRBV2
size: -
J: TRBJ2-3
D: -

DNA: TGTGCCAGCAGCTTGGAATTTGCCGAAGCTTTCTTT
CDR3: CASSLEFAEAFF
V: TRBV5-4
size: once
J: TRBJ1-1
D: -

DNA: TGTGCCAGCAGCTCTGACTTGGCCGGGGAGCTGTTTTTT
CDR3: CASSSDLAGELFF
V: TRBV5-6
size: -
J: TRBJ2-2
D: -

DNA: TGTGCCAGCAGTGAAGAAGCTTTCTTTCGGGGACGTCCGTTCAACAATGAGCAGTTCTTC
CDR3: CASSEEAFFRGRPFNNEQFF
V: TRBV6-1
size: -
J: TRBJ2-1
D: -

DNA: TGTGCCAGCAGTTACCTACCCGGCGACTATGGCTACACCTTC
CDR3: CASSYLPGDYGYTF
V: TRBV6-5
size: -
J: TRBJ1-2
D: -

DNA: TGTGCCAGCAGCCAAGAAGGCCCCAATGAAAAACTGTTTTTT
CDR3: CASSQEGPNEKLFF
V: TRBV4-2
size: -
J: TRBJ1-4
D: -

DNA: TGTGCCAGCAGCTCTGACAGGGGGTGGTCCTACGAGCAGTACTTC
CDR3: CASSSDRGWSYEQYF
V: TRBV7-2
size: -
J: TRBJ2-7
D: TRBD1

DNA: TGTGCCAGCAGTTTCGGGACAGAAGAGCAGTACTTC
CDR3: CASSFGTEEQYF
V: TRBV28
size: -
J: TRBJ2-7
D: TRBD1

DNA: TGTGCCAGCAGCTTTGGTATTCTCGACTCTGGGGCCAACGTCCTGACTTTC
CDR3: CASSFGILDSGANVLTF
V: TRBV13
size: -
J: TRBJ2-6
D: -

DNA: TGTGCCAGCACCCCTGGGGGGATCTATGGCTACACCTTC
CDR3: CASTPGGIYGYTF
V: TRBV2
size: -
J: TRBJ1-2
D: -

DNA: TGTGCCAGTACCGATAACTCCTACGAGCAGTACTTC
CDR3: CASTDNSYEQYF
V: TRBV19
size: few
J: TRBJ2-7
D: -

DNA: TGCGCCAGCAGTGAGTCTGGGTGGGGCTCCGGGGAGCTGTTTTTT
CDR3: CASSESGWGSGELFF
V: TRBV10-2
size: -
J: TRBJ2-2
D: -

DNA: TGTGCCAGCAGTCGTGGGACTAGCGGCTACAATGAGCAGTTCTTC
CDR3: CASSRGTSGYNEQFF
V: TRBV6-6
size: -
J: TRBJ2-1
D: TRBD2

DNA: TGTGCCAGCAGCCAAGAAGCTAGCGGTGGGCTCAGGGAGACCCAGTACTTC
CDR3: CASSQEASGGLRETQYF
V: TRBV4-2
size: -
J: TRBJ2-5
D: TRBD2

DNA: TGCGCCAGCAGCCTAGACGTCGCCGAAGAGACCCAGTACTTC
CDR3: CASSLDVAEETQYF
V: TRBV5-1
size: -
J: TRBJ2-5
D: -

DNA: TGTGCCAGTAGTACTAGCGAAGATACGCAGTATTTT
CDR3: CASSTSEDTQYF
V: TRBV19
size: -
J: TRBJ2-3
D: -

DNA: TGTGCCAGCATCGAACTAGCGGGAGGACGGAATGAGCAGTTCTTC
CDR3: CASIELAGGRNEQFF
V: TRBV28
size: -
J: TRBJ2-1
D: TRBD2

DNA: TGTGCCAGCAGCGTCCTTGGGACAGGGGGTAGCTCTGGGGCCAACGTCCTGACTTTC
CDR3: CASSVLGTGGSSGANVLTF
V: TRBV7-9
size: -
J: TRBJ2-6
D: TRBD1

DNA: TGCGCCAGCAGCCAGCAGACGGGGGACGGTCAGCCCCAGCATTTT
CDR3: CASSQQTGDGQPQHF
V: TRBV4-1
size: -
J: TRBJ1-5
D: -

DNA: TGTGCCAGCAGCCCATCGGGACTAGCGGGATTCGAGCAGTACTTC
CDR3: CASSPSGLAGFEQYF
V: TRBV9
size: -
J: TRBJ2-7
D: TRBD2

DNA: TGTGCCAGCAGTAGGTTCGAGACAGGGGTCACCGGGGAGCTGTTTTTT
CDR3: CASSRFETGVTGELFF
V: TRBV28
size: -
J: TRBJ2-2
D: TRBD1

DNA: TGTGCCACCAGCAGAGATTCGCAGGGGGATTCACCCCTCCACTTT
CDR3: CATSRDSQGDSPLHF
V: TRBV15
size: -
J: TRBJ1-6
D: TRBD1

DNA: TGTGCCAGCAGTGTCGGGACGGCGGACACTGAAGCTTTCTTT
CDR3: CASSVGTADTEAFF
V: TRBV2
size: -
J: TRBJ1-1
D: -

DNA: TGCGCCAGCAGCGAGATGTATAGCAATCAGCCCCAGCATTTT
CDR3: CASSEMYSNQPQHF
V: TRBV4-1
size: -
J: TRBJ1-5
D: -

DNA: TGCGCCAGCAGCTTTTCCGGCACGAGCTCCTACGAGCAGTACTTC
CDR3: CASSFSGTSSYEQYF
V: TRBV5-1
size: -
J: TRBJ2-7
D: -

DNA: TGCGCCAGCAGCCAAGATTGGGTCACCCCGAACACTGAAGCTTTCTTT
CDR3: CASSQDWVTPNTEAFF
V: TRBV4-3
size: -
J: TRBJ1-1
D: -

DNA: TGTGCCAGCAGATGGACAAGGATCTCTGGAAACACCATATATTTT
CDR3: CASRWTRISGNTIYF
V: TRBV9
size: -
J: TRBJ1-3
D: -

DNA: TGTGCCAGCAGCGCCCTGGGGGTGAGCACAGATACGCAGTATTTT
CDR3: CASSALGVSTDTQYF
V: TRBV5-4
size: few
J: TRBJ2-3
D: -

DNA: TGTGCCAGCAGGCCTAGTGGGGAGACCCAGTACTTC
CDR3: CASRPSGETQYF
V: TRBV28
size: -
J: TRBJ2-5
D: -

DNA: TGTGCCAGTAGTTCCCTCGAGTCAGATACGCAGTATTTT
CDR3: CASSSLESDTQYF
V: TRBV19
size: once
J: TRBJ2-3
D: -

DNA: TGTGCCAGCAGCGACCGACTAGCGGGTAACACCGGGGAGCTGTTTTTT
CDR3: CASSDRLAGNTGELFF
V: TRBV7-8
size: -
J: TRBJ2-2
D: TRBD2